The clone carrying this T cell receptor beta chain was counted a single time. Its specificity is not known. The immunoSEQ assay was version 4, run in survey mode. This table comes from immunoSEQ multiplex PCR, and its TCRdb copy is limited to in-frame clones, with some not included. The table lists about 37,000 clones, roughly 86% of them singletons. The data stem from a study of persistence of HIV-infected CD4 T cells. Whole-study context: Anti-CD3/anti-CD28 beads activated more cells than antigen stimulation did. General study points: Rare CMV-responding cells carrying HIV-1 proviruses were not analyzed separately for TCR. Antigen-responding cells were enriched for degenerate expanded CDR3beta sequences.

J lost 4 bases, V lost 1 base, and 5 bases had no gene match. CDR3 length: 16 residues. CDR1 and CDR2 (germline): LNHDA, SQIVND (reference sequence). Anti-CD3/anti-CD28 beads served as a nonspecific positive control stimulus. Responding CD4+ T cells were sorted by upregulation of both CD40 ligand and CD69. The V and J genes are TRBV19 and TRBJ2-2, with 8 bases that match TRBD1. The specimen comprised CD4+ T cells sorted from PBMCs after approximately 19-hour stimulation, sampled from a patient who received antiretroviral therapy. This receptor was identified in an adult man with HIV who was CMV-seropositive. The CDR3 nucleotides read TGTGCCAGTAGTATAGGAACAGGGGGAAGCACCGGGGAGCTGTTTTTT. Residues: CASSIGTGGSTGELFF.